This TCR beta chain emerged from a study of T-cell memory formation after mild COVID-19. Study results and caveats: Pre-infection memory held some responding clones, suggesting pre-existing cross-reactive T cells responded.

Comment on this clonotype: The antigen is not known.

MiXCR, applied by TCRdb to the 5' RACE reads, yields one record per CDR3 protein. The data show 500,000 to 650,000 distinct CDR3 sequences, roughly 20% seen once. Germline-derived CDR1 and CDR2 are MNHEY and SMNVEV (reference sequence). The V segment lost 7 bases and the J segment 7 bases; nucleotides outside the gene matches: 13. The CDR3 consists of 15 residues. The rearrangement links TRBV27 to TRBJ1-1, with TRBD1 matching over 9 bases. This clonotype was sampled from an adult woman who had mild COVID-19 (a few samples of this study predate the infection). Cell type and time point are not known. Source material: PBMCs or a T cell subset sorted from them (not recorded which). CDR3 sequence (DNA): TGTGCCAGCAACCGACGACAGGGGGTAGGGCATGAAGCTTTCTTT. Protein product: CASNRRQGVGHEAFF.